A selection of T cell receptor beta chains follows, all from one sample in a study of identical twins. TCRdb used MiXCR to reprocess the 5' RACE reads, holding one entry per CDR3 protein. The sample consists of a few hundred thousand distinct CDR3 sequences, 9.6% of them appearing once. These same data were also listed under a study on yellow fever vaccine responses in identical twins.

The specimen sequenced was PBMCs. Receptors were obtained from a woman between 18 and 30 years old in good health. Both conserved end residues are part of each CDR3. D genes are given only for firm matches. A row's size may be missing; if present it is once, few, many or a size class.

TGTACCTGCAGTTTAGCGCAAACTAGCGGGGCCCGCACAGATACGCAGTATTTT,CTCSLAQTSGARTDTQYF,TRBV12-3/TRBV12-4,once,TRBD2,TRBJ2-3
TGTGCCAGCAGCTTAATACTAGCGGGAGTCGATGAGCAGTTCTTC,CASSLILAGVDEQFF,TRBV7-9,few,TRBD2,TRBJ2-1
TGTGCCACCAGTGAATCTCATTTTGGCCACAATGAGCAGTTCTTC,CATSESHFGHNEQFF,TRBV24-1,many,-,TRBJ2-1
TGTGCCACGGGGGGGGAAACAGCCAAAAACATTCAGTACTTC,CATGGETAKNIQYF,TRBV10-3,few,TRBD2,TRBJ2-4
TGCGCCAGCAGTGGGCCTACCACCTACGAGCAGTACTTC,CASSGPTTYEQYF,TRBV10-1,-,-,TRBJ2-7
TGCAGCGTTGAGCTCGGTTCAGAAGAAGCTTTCTTT,CSVELGSEEAFF,TRBV29-1,few,-,TRBJ1-1
TGTGCCATCAGGCCGCCTTCGGAACATATGAACACTGAAGCTTTCTTT,CAIRPPSEHMNTEAFF,TRBV10-3,many,-,TRBJ1-1
TGCAGTGCTAGTTTATTTGAGGCGCAGTATTTT,CSASLFEAQYF,TRBV20-1,many,-,TRBJ2-3
TGTGCCAGCAGCTTAGACCTTGGTCATGAGCAGTTCTTC,CASSLDLGHEQFF,TRBV7-2,-,-,TRBJ2-1
TGTGCCAGCAGCTTGAATGGGGGCGGTGAGACCCAGTACTTC,CASSLNGGGETQYF,TRBV7-2,many,-,TRBJ2-5
TGTGCCAGCAGTGGAGACGCTCCCGAGCAGTACTTC,CASSGDAPEQYF,TRBV25-1,-,-,TRBJ2-7
TGCGCCAGCAGCTTCCCGGGCGGGGGGCCCAATGAGCAGTTCTTC,CASSFPGGGPNEQFF,TRBV5-1,-,TRBD2,TRBJ2-1
TGTGCCAGCAGCTGGGGACTAGCGGGAGACTCCTACGAGCAGTACTTC,CASSWGLAGDSYEQYF,TRBV7-8,-,TRBD2,TRBJ2-7
TGCGCCAGTTCGCGGGAGGGGAATGAGCAGTTCTTC,CASSREGNEQFF,TRBV4-3,few,TRBD2,TRBJ2-1
TGTGCCAGCAGACCCGGATTCCTCTTGGGGGCCAACGTCCTGACTTTC,CASRPGFLLGANVLTF,TRBV27,-,-,TRBJ2-6
TGTGCCAGCAGTTTAGGACCCCTAGGAGATGAGCAGTTCTTC,CASSLGPLGDEQFF,TRBV12-3/TRBV12-4,few,-,TRBJ2-1
TGTGCCAGCAGCCCTGCGGGGACAGATGCGCAGTATTTT,CASSPAGTDAQYF,TRBV7-6,-,-,TRBJ2-3
TGCAGTGCTAGCGGGGAATTCTCCTACAATGAGCAGTTCTTC,CSASGEFSYNEQFF,TRBV20-1,few,-,TRBJ2-1
TGTGCCACCAGCAGCGCACTAAGACTGGAATTTGGGGCCAACGTCCTGACTTTC,CATSSALRLEFGANVLTF,TRBV15,many,-,TRBJ2-6
TGCGCCAGCAGCCAAGAGATGGGACAGGATCCCTACGAGCAGTACTTC,CASSQEMGQDPYEQYF,TRBV4-1,-,TRBD1,TRBJ2-7
TGTGCCAGTAGATCCAGGAGCTCCTACGAGCAGTACTTC,CASRSRSSYEQYF,TRBV19,many,-,TRBJ2-7
TGTGCCAGCGGAACCTTAGCGGGAGACGAGCAGTTCTTC,CASGTLAGDEQFF,TRBV7-9,many,TRBD2,TRBJ2-1
TGTGCCAGCAGGGCGGGGGTTAATGAAAAACTGTTTTTT,CASRAGVNEKLFF,TRBV7-8,-,-,TRBJ1-4
TGTGCCAGCAGTTCCACCGGGACATCCTACAATGAGCAGTTCTTC,CASSSTGTSYNEQFF,TRBV12-3/TRBV12-4,many,-,TRBJ2-1
TGCAGTGCTAGTTTGCGACAGCATCAGCCCCAGCATTTT,CSASLRQHQPQHF,TRBV20-1,few,-,TRBJ1-5
TGCAGTGCTAGAGCTTACGACAGGGCGGCCTCCTACGAGCAGTACTTC,CSARAYDRAASYEQYF,TRBV20-1,-,TRBD1,TRBJ2-7
TGTGCCAGCAGCTTATTTCTAGGACTAGCGCAACAAGAGGCCGGCACCGGGGAGCTGTTTTTT,CASSLFLGLAQQEAGTGELFF,TRBV11-2,-,TRBD2,TRBJ2-2
TGCAGTGCTCGGGGGGGGAACCAAGAGACCCAGTACTTC,CSARGGNQETQYF,TRBV20-1,-,TRBD2,TRBJ2-5
TGCGCCAGCACCTCAATTGGCACAGATACGCAGTATTTT,CASTSIGTDTQYF,TRBV5-1,many,-,TRBJ2-3
TGTGCCACCCAAAAGGTCACCGGGGAGCTGTTTTTT,CATQKVTGELFF,TRBV27,many,-,TRBJ2-2
TGTGCCAGCAGTTCAACCGACAGGGGGTCAAGGTACACCTTC,CASSSTDRGSRYTF,TRBV27,-,TRBD1,TRBJ1-2